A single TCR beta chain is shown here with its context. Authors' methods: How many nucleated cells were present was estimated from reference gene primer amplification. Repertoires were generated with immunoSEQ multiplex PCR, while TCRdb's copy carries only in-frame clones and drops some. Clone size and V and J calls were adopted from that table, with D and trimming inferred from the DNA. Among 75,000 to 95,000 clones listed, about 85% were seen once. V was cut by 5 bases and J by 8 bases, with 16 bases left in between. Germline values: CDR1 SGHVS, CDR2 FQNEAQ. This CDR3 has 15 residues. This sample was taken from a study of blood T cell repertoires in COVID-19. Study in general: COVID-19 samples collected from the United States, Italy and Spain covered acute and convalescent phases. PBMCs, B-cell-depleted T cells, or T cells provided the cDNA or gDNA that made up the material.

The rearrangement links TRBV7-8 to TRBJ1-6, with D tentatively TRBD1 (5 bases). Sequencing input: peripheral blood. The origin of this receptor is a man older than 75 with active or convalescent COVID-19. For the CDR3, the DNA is TGTGCCAGCAGCACCGTCGGGGGTTTGTATTCACCCCTCCACTTT. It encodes CASSTVGGLYSPLHF.